This T cell receptor beta chain was sequenced for a study of T cells in Graves' hyperthyroidism and ophthalmopathy. Turning to this clonotype: The antigen is unknown.

Disease lasting under 3 months, a NOSPECS grade of at least 4, and a Clinical Activity Score of at least 3 were features of the ophthalmopathy patients. Uncontrolled infections, other autoimmune diseases, pregnancy or lactation led to exclusion of patients. Diagnosis rested on symptoms, serum thyroxine and TRAb, thyroid ultrasound, and orbital computed tomography. CDR3 length: 17 residues. CDR1 is GTSNPN, CDR2 SVGIG, per germline (reference sequence). J was trimmed by 2 bases and V by 0 bases; bases with no gene match: 11. General study findings and limits: Model output signaled ophthalmopathy a median roughly six months ahead of onset.

RNA transcripts served as the template for amplifying TCR beta CDR3 regions. The TCR CDR3 was amplified in a first-round RT-PCR using the HTBI primer set. MiXCR was run by TCRdb on the multiplex PCR reads, yielding one entry per CDR3 protein. Here the sample spans some 570,000 distinct CDR3 sequences, around 14% being singletons. The sequence came from a woman between 18 and 29 years old with Graves' ophthalmopathy. Sequences were obtained from blood. The chain is built from TRBV30 and TRBJ2-3, with 7 bases lining up with TRBD2. The CDR3 protein is CAWSVLAGAPITDTQYF. For the CDR3, the DNA is TGTGCCTGGAGTGTACTGGCGGGAGCGCCAATCACAGATACGCAGTATTTT.